This T cell receptor beta chain comes out of a study of control samples from healthy donors and cancer patients. The protocol was immunoSEQ multiplex PCR, while the TCRdb copy is restricted to in-frame clones and leaves out a portion. In the table there are 52,000 or so clones, about 95% of which are singletons. This CDR3 is built from 17 residues. Trimming removed 2 bases at V and 4 bases at J, with 18 bases between. Germline assignment: CDR1 MGHDK and CDR2 SYGVNS. The rearrangement uses TRBV25-1 and TRBJ1-5, with D possibly being TRBD1 (5 bases). The TCR comes from a young man in good health. The sequenced sample was blood. For the CDR3, the DNA is TGTGCCAGCAGTGAACATGGCCCCGGGGCCGGGAATCAGCCCCAGCATTTT. Protein sequence: CASSEHGPGAGNQPQHF.